The 26 T cell receptor beta chains below were found in one sample sequenced in a study of cytomegalovirus exposure and HLA in healthy donors. Primers for the PCR totalled 60 Vbeta and 13 Jbeta. Clones were sequenced by immunoSEQ multiplex PCR, and TCRdb holds only the in-frame ones, with some missing. The repertoire holds 150,000 to 200,000 clones, with roughly 72% as singletons. Specimen: PBMCs. Receptor source: a man aged 40-49 years in good health and CMV-seropositive.

The V call is TRBV11-2, the J call TRBJ2-1; 7 positions match TRBD1. Germline CDR1 reads SGHAT; CDR2 reads FQNNGV. Losses at the gene ends were 5 bases for V and 10 bases for J; bases not matched to a gene: 11. The CDR3 is 14 residues long. The CDR3 DNA is TGTGCCAGCAGCCCCGGGACAGCCTCACAGGAGCAGTTCTTC. Amino acid sequence: CASSPGTASQEQFF.

CDR3 in amino acids: CATSSGGPYEQYF. The CDR3 DNA reads as TGTGCCACCAGCTCGGGGGGGCCCTACGAGCAGTACTTC. The V call is TRBV15, the J call TRBJ2-5, with 8 bases identical to TRBD2. The J call may be incorrect, as the DNA end agrees better with TRBJ2-7. From germline, CDR1 is LNHNV and CDR2 YYDKDF (reference sequence). CDR3 length: 13 amino acids.

This clone appeared once. The rearrangement uses TRBV30 and TRBJ1-2; the D gene is possibly TRBD1 (5 bases). This CDR3 comprises 15 residues. Germline-derived CDR1 and CDR2 are GTSNPN and SVGIG (reference sequence). V was clipped by 4 bases and J by 4 bases, with 19 bases between them. CDR3 sequence (DNA): TGTGCCTGGAACCCTTCCCGGGGGAGAGGCTATGGCTACACCTTC. This translates into CAWNPSRGRGYGYTF.

This chain uses TRBV19 with TRBJ1-2, with D possibly TRBD1 on 6 matching bases. The CDR3 contains 15 residues. Looked up from germline, CDR1 is LNHDA and CDR2 is SQIVND (reference sequence). V was shortened by 6 bases and J by 2 bases, with 16 bases between the two germline ends. The CDR3 nucleotides read TGTGCCAGTAGACAGGGAGAATACGCCAACTATGGCTACACCTTC. Translation gives CASRQGEYANYGYTF.

The chain joins TRBV7-9 to TRBJ2-3, with D uncertain. The CDR3 runs 11 residues. Germline V gene lookup returns CDR1 SEHNR and CDR2 FQNEAQ (reference sequence). Trimming pared 7 bases from V and 2 bases from J, leaving 4 bases between. This CDR3 is CASTSTDTQYF. The CDR3 DNA reads TGTGCCAGCACATCCACAGATACGCAGTATTTT.

The rearrangement uses TRBV7-9 and TRBJ2-1; no reliable D call. Looked up from germline, CDR1 is SEHNR and CDR2 is FQNEAQ (reference sequence). The CDR3 consists of 13 residues. V was cut by 5 bases and J by 4 bases, with 9 bases left in between. The CDR3 region has the DNA TGTGCCAGCAGCGAGTCAATATACAATGAGCAGTTCTTC. Its translation is CASSESIYNEQFF.

This clone has a handful of counts. The rearrangement uses TRBV30 and TRBJ2-6; 10 bases agree with TRBD1. This CDR3 spans 18 amino acids. Trimming took 0 bases from V and 4 from J; bases not matched to a gene: 9. Germline loops: CDR1 GTSNPN, CDR2 SVGIG (reference sequence). As DNA, the CDR3 is TGTGCCTGGAGTGTTTGGAGGGGGACAGGGGTAGGGGCCAACGTCCTGACTTTC. As protein: CAWSVWRGTGVGANVLTF.

The V call is TRBV19, the J call TRBJ2-7; 7 bases align to TRBD1. Germline CDR1 is LNHDA and CDR2 is SQIVND (reference sequence). With V trimmed by 7 bases and J by 2 bases, 8 bases remained unmatched. This CDR3 has 14 amino acids. CDR3 coding DNA: TGTGCCAGTACTCCGACAGGGTTTGCCTACGAGCAGTACTTC. Its translation: CASTPTGFAYEQYF.

The V and J genes are TRBV5-1 and TRBJ2-7, with 11 bases fitting TRBD2. CDR1 SGHRS and CDR2 YFSETQ come from the germline V gene. Trimming cost V 4 bases and J 4 bases; bases outside gene matches: 10. The CDR3 totals 16 residues. CDR3 amino acids: CASSPWTSGPGYEQYF. The CDR3 DNA reads as TGCGCCAGCAGCCCGTGGACTAGCGGGCCGGGTTACGAGCAGTACTTC.

In its sample, this clone was seen once. This chain joins TRBV5-1 and TRBJ1-2; tentatively, D is TRBD1 (5 bases). Germline V gives CDR1 SGHRS, CDR2 YFSETQ. Trimming left V 4 bases short and J 6 bases short, with 10 bases between. The CDR3 extends over 12 amino acids. CDR3 nucleotide sequence: TGCGCCAGCAGCCCCTCAGGGCATGGCTACACCTTC. Translated, it gives CASSPSGHGYTF.

J is TRBJ1-1 and V is TRBV19, with unresolved D. Per the germline V gene, CDR1 is LNHDA and CDR2 is SQIVND (reference sequence). The CDR3 length is 14 residues. The V and J ends lost 3 bases and 1 base respectively, with 9 bases between them. The chain's CDR3 is CASSITSGNTEAFF. The CDR3, as DNA: TGTGCCAGTAGTATTACGTCCGGGAACACTGAAGCTTTCTTT.

The chain has TRBV5-6 and TRBJ1-5, with TRBD1 matching over 10 bases. The CDR3 sequence is 14 residues long. The germline V gene encodes CDR1 SGHDT and CDR2 YYEEEE. Trimming at V came to 4 bases and at J to 9 bases, leaving 7 bases not matched to a gene. The CDR3 sequence is CASSRQGAGRPQHF. DNA of the CDR3: TGTGCCAGCAGCCGACAGGGGGCGGGGAGGCCCCAGCATTTT.

Comment on this clone: One end of the junction varies from germline; a read error may be responsible. The V and J genes are TRBV30 and TRBJ1-6; maybe TRBD1 (5 bases). Germline V gene data show CDR1 as GTSNPN and CDR2 as SVGIG (reference sequence). This CDR3 is built from 14 residues. In DNA, the CDR3 is TGTGCCTCGAGTCTTGCGGGGCAGTTTTCACCCCTCCACTTT. Translation: CASSLAGQFSPLHF. Variable domain in full (rest from reference TRBV30 and TRBJ1-6): SQTIHQWPATLVQPVGSPLSLECTVEGTSNPNLYWYRQAAGRGLQLLFYSVGIGQISSEVPQNLSASRPQDRQFILSSKKLLLSDSGFYLCASSLAGQFSPLHFGNGTRLTVT.

The chain's CDR3 is CASSMTVNQPQHF. The CDR3 DNA reads as TGTGCCAGTAGTATGACAGTGAATCAGCCCCAGCATTTT. The gene calls are TRBV19 and TRBJ1-5; D is perhaps TRBD1 (5 bases). V lost 3 bases, J lost 4 bases, and 7 bases lay in between. The CDR3 has 13 residues. The germline CDR1 and CDR2 sequences are LNHDA and SQIVND (reference sequence).

The gene calls are TRBV7-9 and TRBJ1-2; D not certain. This CDR3 is built from 12 residues. The V gene's germline CDR1 is SEHNR and CDR2 FQNEAQ (reference sequence). Between the trimmed V and J ends, which lost 1 base and 6 bases, there was a span of 6 bases. The CDR3 DNA reads as TGTGCCAGCAGCTTAGACGGGAATGGCTACACCTTC. Translating it yields CASSLDGNGYTF.

The gene calls are TRBV19 and TRBJ1-5, with 8 bases lining up with TRBD1. The ends lost 4 bases at V and 7 bases at J; junction bases unmatched: 6. The CDR3 covers 14 residues. The germline gives CDR1 LNHDA, CDR2 SQIVND (reference sequence). The CDR3 DNA is TGTGCCAGTAGTACCGACAGGGGAGGCCAGCCCCAGCATTTT. It yields the protein CASSTDRGGQPQHF.

The gene calls are TRBV5-1 and TRBJ1-1, with D perhaps matching TRBD1 (5 bases). V lost 0 bases, J lost 4 bases, and 10 bases lay in between. This CDR3 is built from 14 residues. Looked up from germline, CDR1 is SGHRS and CDR2 is YFSETQ. CDR3 sequence (DNA): TGCGCCAGCAGCTTGGAGGGGTTCCTCACTGAAGCTTTCTTT. Its protein product is CASSLEGFLTEAFF.

CDR3 DNA: TGTGCCAGCAGCTTGGCGCAGGGGTGGTACGAGCAGTACTTC. As protein: CASSLAQGWYEQYF. The genes are TRBV11-2 and TRBJ2-7; weak D call: TRBD1 (6 bases). Trimming pared 3 bases from V and 4 bases from J, leaving 13 bases between. In germline, CDR1 is SGHAT, CDR2 FQNNGV. The CDR3 length is 14 residues.

The J gene is TRBJ2-7, the V gene TRBV10-3; 9 bases fit TRBD1. The CDR3 runs to 14 residues. V lost 4 bases and J lost 2; bases outside the gene matches: 3. In germline, CDR1 is ENHRY, CDR2 SYGVKD. The CDR3, as DNA: TGTGCCATCAGTGGAGACAGGGGGGCCTACGAGCAGTACTTC. It translates to CAISGDRGAYEQYF.

This sequence joins TRBV5-1 and TRBJ2-2; D remains unclear. V shed 4 bases and J shed 0 bases, with 13 bases lying between them. The germline gives CDR1 SGHRS, CDR2 YFSETQ. This CDR3 has 16 residues. The CDR3 is CASSHLLDPNTGELFF. The CDR3 DNA reads as TGCGCCAGCAGCCACCTCCTAGATCCGAACACCGGGGAGCTGTTTTTT.

This chain connects TRBV7-9 to TRBJ1-2; 9 bases line up with TRBD1. CDR3 length equals 15 residues. The ends lost 2 bases at V and 7 bases at J; junction bases unmatched: 8. CDR1 is SEHNR, CDR2 FQNEAQ, per germline (reference sequence). CDR3 in DNA: TGTGCCAGCAGCTTATGGGAGGACAGGGGAGGTGGCTACACCTTC. Amino acids: CASSLWEDRGGGYTF.

The chain uses TRBV6-6 and TRBJ2-7; 7 nucleotides agree with TRBD1. V lost 0 bases, J lost 0 bases, and 2 bases stayed unmatched. Germline V gene data show CDR1 as MNHNY and CDR2 as SVGAGI (reference sequence). This CDR3 has 15 residues. The CDR3 sequence is CASSYSTGSSYEQYF. In DNA form, the CDR3 reads TGTGCCAGCAGTTACTCGACAGGGAGCTCCTACGAGCAGTACTTC.

CDR3 loop: CASSPWTGAPEGYTF. CDR3 in DNA: TGCGCCAGCAGCCCCTGGACAGGGGCGCCTGAGGGCTACACCTTC. The gene calls are TRBV5-1 and TRBJ1-2, with TRBD1 matching over 9 bases. The CDR3 is 15 residues long. Germline lookup yields CDR1 SGHRS and CDR2 YFSETQ. V was pared by 4 bases and J by 8 bases, with 12 bases of the junction left unmatched.

This clone came up once. The chain is built from TRBV5-8 and TRBJ2-1, with D hard to call. Germline V gives CDR1 SGHTS, CDR2 YDEGEE. The CDR3 has 11 amino acids. Between the trimmed V and J ends, which lost 1 base and 12 bases, there was a span of 8 bases. This CDR3 reads CASSLSQRQFF. As DNA, the CDR3 is TGTGCCAGCAGCTTGAGTCAGCGGCAGTTCTTC.

The chain uses TRBV9 and TRBJ1-3, with 7 bases fitting TRBD1. The CDR3 is made up of 15 amino acids. Germline trimming cut 0 bases from V and 3 bases from J; bases unmatched to any gene: 3. Germline CDR1 SGDLS, CDR2 YYNGEE. The CDR3 loop is CASSVGGGSGNTIYF. For the CDR3, the DNA is TGTGCCAGCAGCGTAGGAGGGGGCAGTGGAAACACCATATATTTT.

This clone was detected a few times. The V call is TRBV5-6, the J call TRBJ2-3; 7 positions agree with TRBD2. The length of the CDR3 is 15 residues. J was trimmed by 6 bases and V by 5 bases; bases with no gene match: 12. Germline V CDR1 and CDR2: SGHDT, YYEEEE. CDR3 amino acids: CASRGTTVPQDTQYF. In nucleotides, the CDR3 is TGTGCCAGCAGGGGGACTACCGTTCCACAGGATACGCAGTATTTT.